Listed below are T cell receptor beta chains from one sample, sequenced in a study of blood T cell repertoires in COVID-19. Measured with immunoSEQ multiplex PCR; TCRdb has only the in-frame clones, and not every one. The sample records some 96,000 clones, more than 65% being singletons. Input material: peripheral blood. Source of these receptors: a man between 65 and 79 years old with active or convalescent COVID-19. Both conserved end residues are part of each CDR3. Fields, in order: J gene, V gene, CDR3 protein.

TRBJ2-3 TRBV5-1 CASSTQGAPNTDTQYF
TRBJ1-4 TRBV30 CAWSVQGVNEKLFF
TRBJ2-4 TRBV5-1 CASSLAVGGNIQYF
TRBJ2-1 TRBV24-1 CATSVNYRDEQFF
TRBJ1-4 TRBV5-1 CASSLSGVGTNEKLFF
TRBJ1-1 TRBV30 CAWKRSGNTEAFF
TRBJ2-7 TRBV18 CASRPGSGGVYEQYF
TRBJ1-1 TRBV6-5 CASRVHSGVNTEAFF
TRBJ1-1 TRBV6-5 CASSYSDRGPEAFF
TRBJ2-7 TRBV11-3 CASTWTSGSSYEQYF
TRBJ1-5 TRBV4-3 CASSQTGQGNQPQHF
TRBJ2-1 TRBV11-2 CASSLMPQGHEQFF
TRBJ2-2 TRBV4-2 CASSQEGRGAQRELFF
TRBJ2-7 TRBV11-2 CASSLLRFSSYEQYF
TRBJ1-5 TRBV29-1 CSVAGTGGRYSNQPQHF
TRBJ1-1 TRBV5-3 CARSFGPSTGMNTEAFF
TRBJ2-2 TRBV5-1 CASTPSGTGGTGELFF
TRBJ1-3 TRBV7-6 CASSLGQDGNTIYF
TRBJ1-6 TRBV9 CASSVGDMTPLHF
TRBJ2-7 TRBV5-1 CASSVGQGDEQYF
TRBJ2-1 TRBV4-1 CASSLSGSSYNEQFF
TRBJ2-7 TRBV9 CASSVGGIFSYEQYF
TRBJ2-7 TRBV27 CASSPSQGPSSYEQYF
TRBJ1-1 TRBV6-5 CASSHQGVRAEAFF
TRBJ2-1 TRBV10-3 CAISEGGQNNEQFF
TRBJ1-5 TRBV19 CASREGFLNQPQHF
TRBJ2-1 TRBV13 CASSPATSSYNEQFF
TRBJ1-3 TRBV5-1 CASSSGQPGSGNTIYF
TRBJ2-1 TRBV19 CASSTYRGWLTYEINNEQFF
TRBJ1-2 TRBV15 CATSRTTAGEDGYTF
TRBJ2-5 TRBV19 CASGQTGTQYF